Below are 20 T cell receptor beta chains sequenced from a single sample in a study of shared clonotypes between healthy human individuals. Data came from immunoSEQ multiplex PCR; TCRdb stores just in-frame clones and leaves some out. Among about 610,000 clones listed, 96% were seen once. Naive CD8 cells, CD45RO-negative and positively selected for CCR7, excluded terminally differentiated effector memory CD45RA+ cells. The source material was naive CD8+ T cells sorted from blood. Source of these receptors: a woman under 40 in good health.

Here the CDR3 reads CASSQERGTGELFF. CDR3 sequence (DNA): TGCGCCAGCAGCCAAGAAAGAGGCACCGGGGAGCTGTTTTTT. The chain uses TRBV4-1 and TRBJ2-2; no firm D call. V was cut by 0 bases and J by 4 bases, with 6 bases left in between. Germline lookup yields CDR1 MGHRA and CDR2 YSYEKL. The CDR3 covers 14 residues.

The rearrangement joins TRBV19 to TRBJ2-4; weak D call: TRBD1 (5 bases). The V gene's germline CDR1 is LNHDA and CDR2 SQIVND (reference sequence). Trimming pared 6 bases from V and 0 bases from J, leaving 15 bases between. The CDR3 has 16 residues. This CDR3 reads CASRDNEILAKNIQYF. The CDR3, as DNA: TGTGCCAGTAGGGACAACGAGATTCTAGCCAAAAACATTCAGTACTTC.

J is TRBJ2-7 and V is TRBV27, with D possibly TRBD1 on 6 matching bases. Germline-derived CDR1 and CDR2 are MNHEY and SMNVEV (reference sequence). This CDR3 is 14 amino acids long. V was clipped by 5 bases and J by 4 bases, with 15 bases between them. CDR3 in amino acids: CASSGNRDFYEQYF. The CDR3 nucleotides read TGTGCCAGCAGTGGAAACAGGGATTTTTACGAGCAGTACTTC.

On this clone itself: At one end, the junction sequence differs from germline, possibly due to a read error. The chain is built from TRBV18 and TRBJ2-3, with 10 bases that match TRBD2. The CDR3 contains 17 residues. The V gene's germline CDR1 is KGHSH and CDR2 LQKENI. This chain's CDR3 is CASSPPPSGGTTDTQYF. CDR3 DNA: TGTGCCAGCTCCCCACCACCTAGCGGGGGTACCACAGATACGCAGTATTTT.

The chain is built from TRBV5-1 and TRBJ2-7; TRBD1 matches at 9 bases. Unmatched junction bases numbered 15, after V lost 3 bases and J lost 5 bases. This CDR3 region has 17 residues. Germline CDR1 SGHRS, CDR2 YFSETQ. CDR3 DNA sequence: TGCGCCAGCAGCTCTGCGAGGGACAGGGTACATGGGGACGAGCAGTACTTC. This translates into CASSSARDRVHGDEQYF.

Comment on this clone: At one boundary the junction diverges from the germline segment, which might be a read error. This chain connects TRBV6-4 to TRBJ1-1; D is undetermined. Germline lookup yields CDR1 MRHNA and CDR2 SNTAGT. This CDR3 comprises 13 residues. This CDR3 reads CATSDGIPPDAFF. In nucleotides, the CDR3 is TGTGCCACCTCCGACGGAATCCCCCCTGATGCTTTCTTT.

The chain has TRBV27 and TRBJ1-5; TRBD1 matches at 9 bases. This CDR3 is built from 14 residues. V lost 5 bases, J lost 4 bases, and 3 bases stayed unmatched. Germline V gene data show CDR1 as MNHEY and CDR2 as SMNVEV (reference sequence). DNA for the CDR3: TGTGCCAGCAGTACAGACAGGGGGAATCAGCCCCAGCATTTT. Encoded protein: CASSTDRGNQPQHF.

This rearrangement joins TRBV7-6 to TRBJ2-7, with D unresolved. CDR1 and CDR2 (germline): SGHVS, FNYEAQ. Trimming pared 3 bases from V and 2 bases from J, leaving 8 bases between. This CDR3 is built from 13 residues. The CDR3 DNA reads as TGTGCCAGCAGCTTGAGCGATACCTACGAGCAGTACTTC. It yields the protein CASSLSDTYEQYF.

The CDR3 DNA follows: TGTGCCAGCAGTTTTTCTGCGGGGGATTCCTACGAGCAGTACTTC. Amino acids: CASSFSAGDSYEQYF. This chain uses TRBV27 with TRBJ2-7; the match to TRBD2 covers 7 bases. CDR1 is MNHEY and CDR2 is SMNVEV in the germline V gene (reference sequence). The junction had 6 bases not matched to a gene; V was cut back by 3 bases and J by 1 base. The length of the CDR3 is 15 residues.

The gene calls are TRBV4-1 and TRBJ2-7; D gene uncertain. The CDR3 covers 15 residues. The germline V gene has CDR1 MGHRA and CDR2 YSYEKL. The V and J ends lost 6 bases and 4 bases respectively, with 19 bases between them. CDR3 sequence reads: CASSPDPGRPYEQYF. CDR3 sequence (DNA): TGCGCCAGCAGTCCGGACCCCGGGCGTCCTTACGAGCAGTACTTC.

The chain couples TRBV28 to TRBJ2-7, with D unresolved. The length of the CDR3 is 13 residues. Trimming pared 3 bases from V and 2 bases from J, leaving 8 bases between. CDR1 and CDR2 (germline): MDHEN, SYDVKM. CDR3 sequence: CASSFLLAYEQYF. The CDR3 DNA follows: TGTGCCAGCAGTTTTTTATTGGCCTACGAGCAGTACTTC.

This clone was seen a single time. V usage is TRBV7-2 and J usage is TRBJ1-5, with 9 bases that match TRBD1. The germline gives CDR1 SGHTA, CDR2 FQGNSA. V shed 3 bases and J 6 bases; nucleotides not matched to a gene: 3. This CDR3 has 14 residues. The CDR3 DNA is TGTGCCAGCAGCTTCGACAGGGGGTCTCAGCCCCAGCATTTT. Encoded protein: CASSFDRGSQPQHF.

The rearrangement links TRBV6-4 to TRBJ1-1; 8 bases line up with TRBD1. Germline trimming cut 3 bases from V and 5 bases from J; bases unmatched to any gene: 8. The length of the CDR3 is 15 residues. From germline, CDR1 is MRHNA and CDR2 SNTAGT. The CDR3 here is CASSEHNRGRTEAFF. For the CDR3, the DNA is TGTGCCAGCAGTGAGCATAACAGGGGGAGGACTGAAGCTTTCTTT.

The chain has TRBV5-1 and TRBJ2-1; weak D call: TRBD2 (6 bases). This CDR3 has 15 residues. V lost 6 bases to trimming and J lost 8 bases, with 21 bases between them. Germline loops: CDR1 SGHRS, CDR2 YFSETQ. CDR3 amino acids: CASTETSILYHEQFF. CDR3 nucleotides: TGCGCCAGCACAGAGACTAGTATCCTGTACCATGAGCAGTTCTTC.

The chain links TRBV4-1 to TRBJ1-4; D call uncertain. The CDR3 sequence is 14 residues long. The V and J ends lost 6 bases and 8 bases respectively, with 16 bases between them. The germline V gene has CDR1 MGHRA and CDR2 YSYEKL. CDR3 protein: CASSPGPGLEKLFF. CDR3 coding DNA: TGCGCCAGCAGTCCGGGCCCGGGTTTGGAAAAACTGTTTTTT.

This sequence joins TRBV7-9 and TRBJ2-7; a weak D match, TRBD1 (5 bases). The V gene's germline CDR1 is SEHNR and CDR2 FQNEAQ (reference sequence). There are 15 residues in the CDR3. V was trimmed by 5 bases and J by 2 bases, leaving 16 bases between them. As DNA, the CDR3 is TGTGCCAGCAGCGCGGCGTGGACAACACCCTACGAGCAGTACTTC. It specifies CASSAAWTTPYEQYF.

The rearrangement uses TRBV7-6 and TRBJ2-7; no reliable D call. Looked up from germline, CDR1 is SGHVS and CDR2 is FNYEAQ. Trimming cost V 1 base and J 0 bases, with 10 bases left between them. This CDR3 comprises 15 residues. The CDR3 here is CASSLGFRPSYEQYF. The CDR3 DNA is TGTGCCAGCAGCTTAGGTTTCAGACCCTCCTACGAGCAGTACTTC. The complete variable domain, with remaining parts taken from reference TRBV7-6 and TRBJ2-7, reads GAGVSQSPRYKVTKRGQDVALRCDPISGHVSLYWYRQALGQGPEFLTYFNYEAQQDKSGLPNDRFSAERPEGSISTLTIQRTEQRDSAMYRCASSLGFRPSYEQYFGPGTRLTVT.

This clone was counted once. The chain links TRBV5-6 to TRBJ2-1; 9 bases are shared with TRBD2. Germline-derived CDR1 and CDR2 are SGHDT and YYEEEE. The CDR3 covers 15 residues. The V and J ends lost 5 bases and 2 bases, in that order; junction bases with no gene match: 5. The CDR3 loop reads CASSYLAGTYNEQFF. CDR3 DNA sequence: TGTGCCAGCAGTTATCTAGCGGGAACCTACAATGAGCAGTTCTTC.

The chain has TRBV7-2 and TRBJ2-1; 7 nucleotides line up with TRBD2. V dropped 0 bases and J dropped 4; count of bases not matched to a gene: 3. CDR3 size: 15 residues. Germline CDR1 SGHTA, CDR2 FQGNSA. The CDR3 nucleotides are TGTGCCAGCAGCTTAGCGAGCGGGATTTACAATGAGCAGTTCTTC. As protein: CASSLASGIYNEQFF.

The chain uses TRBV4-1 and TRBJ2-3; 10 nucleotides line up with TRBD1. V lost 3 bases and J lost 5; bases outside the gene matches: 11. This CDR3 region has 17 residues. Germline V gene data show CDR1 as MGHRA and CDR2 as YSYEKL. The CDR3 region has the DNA TGCGCCAGCAGCCACCCAGCCAGGGACAGGGGTCAAGATACGCAGTATTTT. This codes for CASSHPARDRGQDTQYF.